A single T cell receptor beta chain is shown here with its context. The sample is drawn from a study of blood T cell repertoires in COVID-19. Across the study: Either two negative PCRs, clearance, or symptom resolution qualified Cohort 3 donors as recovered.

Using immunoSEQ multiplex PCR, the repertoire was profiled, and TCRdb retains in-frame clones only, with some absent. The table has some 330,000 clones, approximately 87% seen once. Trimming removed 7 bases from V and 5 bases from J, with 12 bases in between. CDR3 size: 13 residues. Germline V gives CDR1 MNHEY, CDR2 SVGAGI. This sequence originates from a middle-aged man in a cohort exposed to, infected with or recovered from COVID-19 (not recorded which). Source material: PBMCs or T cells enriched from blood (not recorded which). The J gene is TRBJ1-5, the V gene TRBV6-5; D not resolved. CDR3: CASTDGADQPQHF. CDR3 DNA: TGTGCCAGCACCGACGGAGCGGATCAGCCCCAGCATTTT.